One sample yielded the 16 T cell receptor beta chains listed below, sequenced in a study of T cell changes during pregnancy in multiple sclerosis. Sequencing used immunoSEQ multiplex PCR; TCRdb keeps in-frame clones, though not all of them. This table holds roughly 69,000 clones, around 92% found once. The specimen was peripheral blood, collected after pregnancy. The source is a female donor with multiple sclerosis, enrolled in a pregnancy study.

The rearrangement uses TRBV7-2 and TRBJ1-1; the D gene is possibly TRBD1 (6 bases). Germline V CDR1 and CDR2: SGHTA, FQGNSA. There are 13 residues in the CDR3. Trimming removed 9 bases at V and 5 bases at J, with 16 bases between. Here the CDR3 reads CASGEGGVTEAFF. The CDR3 region has the DNA TGTGCCAGTGGCGAGGGGGGGGTAACTGAAGCTTTCTTT.

V gene TRBV10-3 combines with J gene TRBJ2-2, with 13 bases matching TRBD2. The V gene's germline CDR1 is ENHRY and CDR2 SYGVKD. The CDR3 length is 16 residues. Trimming removed 4 bases from V and 6 bases from J; junction bases left unmatched: 5. CDR3 in DNA: TGTGCCATCAGTGGAGGTACTAGCGGGAGGGCCGGGGAGCTGTTTTTT. It translates to CAISGGTSGRAGELFF.

This chain uses TRBV5-5 with TRBJ2-5; perhaps TRBD2 as D (5 bases). CDR1 is SGHKS, CDR2 YYEKEE, per germline (reference sequence). V gave up 2 bases and J gave up 2 bases, with 10 bases separating them. This CDR3 has 14 amino acids. CDR3: CASSFFTGQETQYF. The CDR3 DNA sequence: TGTGCCAGCAGCTTTTTCACGGGGCAAGAGACCCAGTACTTC.

J is TRBJ2-7 and V is TRBV4-3; 10 bases line up with TRBD1. V was pared by 3 bases and J by 2 bases, with 10 bases of the junction left unmatched. The V gene's germline CDR1 is LGHNA and CDR2 YSLEER. The CDR3 is 17 amino acids. CDR3 sequence (DNA): TGCGCCAGCAGCCAGGTAGCGGGACAGGGGTTTCCCTACGAGCAGTACTTC. Translating it yields CASSQVAGQGFPYEQYF.

The V call is TRBV5-1, the J call TRBJ2-1; 11 bases fit TRBD2. Germline V gene sequence: CDR1 SGHRS, CDR2 YFSETQ. After removal of 4 bases from V and 0 bases from J, the junction contained 9 bases not matched to a gene. The CDR3 length is 18 residues. CDR3 amino acids: CASSLGLAEESSYNEQFF. CDR3 bases: TGCGCCAGCAGCCTGGGACTAGCGGAGGAGAGCTCCTACAATGAGCAGTTCTTC.

This sequence joins TRBV6-6 and TRBJ1-5, with D unresolved. This CDR3 region has 14 residues. Germline loops: CDR1 MNHNY, CDR2 SVGAGI (reference sequence). Trimming pared 2 bases from V and 0 bases from J, leaving 5 bases between. The CDR3 sequence: CASSYPVSNQPQHF. In nucleotides, the CDR3 is TGTGCCAGCAGTTACCCTGTTAGCAATCAGCCCCAGCATTTT.

The chain carries TRBV30 and TRBJ1-3; D is unresolved. The CDR3 totals 16 residues. CDR1 is GTSNPN, CDR2 SVGIG, per germline (reference sequence). V was shortened by 4 bases and J by 3 bases, with 19 bases between the two germline ends. CDR3 in amino acids: CAWKPPTDNRGNTIYF. Written as DNA, the CDR3 is TGTGCCTGGAAGCCCCCAACCGACAATCGTGGAAACACCATATATTTT.

The chain employs TRBV5-1 and TRBJ2-1; 9 bases agree with TRBD2. The CDR3 covers 16 residues. The germline gives CDR1 SGHRS, CDR2 YFSETQ. V trimming: 4 bases; J trimming: 4 bases; junction bases outside the gene matches: 9. This chain's CDR3 is CASSPLAGEGYNEQFF. CDR3 in DNA: TGCGCCAGCAGCCCATTAGCGGGAGAAGGGTACAATGAGCAGTTCTTC.

This chain uses TRBV29-1 with TRBJ1-5; maybe TRBD1 (6 bases). The CDR3 is 12 residues long. Germline CDR1 and CDR2: SQVTM and ANQGSEA. Trimming stripped 4 bases from V and 3 bases from J, with 7 bases between. The CDR3 DNA reads TGCAGCGTTGGACAGGTCAATCAGCCCCAGCATTTT. Translation gives CSVGQVNQPQHF.

This clone is a singleton in its sample. This chain connects TRBV30 to TRBJ1-4; no reliable D call. The CDR3 is made up of 14 amino acids. Trimming stripped 2 bases from V and 7 bases from J, with 14 bases between. The germline V gene encodes CDR1 GTSNPN and CDR2 SVGIG (reference sequence). The CDR3 DNA reads as TGTGCCTGGAGTTTAAACCTGGAGGGTGAAAAACTGTTTTTT. Its translation is CAWSLNLEGEKLFF.

The J gene is TRBJ1-2, the V gene TRBV19; D not resolved. CDR1 and CDR2 from the germline V gene are LNHDA and SQIVND (reference sequence). CDR3 length equals 14 residues. V lost 3 bases and J lost 7, with 15 bases in between. The CDR3 is CASSISQTGGGYTF. Written as DNA, the CDR3 is TGTGCCAGTAGTATTTCCCAGACGGGTGGTGGCTACACCTTC.

V is TRBV7-8 and J is TRBJ2-3; 12 bases map to TRBD2. Germline V gene data show CDR1 as SGHVS and CDR2 as FQNEAQ. V dropped 5 bases and J dropped 2; count of bases not matched to a gene: 14. This CDR3 comprises 19 residues. In DNA, the CDR3 is TGTGCCAGCAGCCCTTACGGTCTAGCGGGAGGGGTATACACAGATACGCAGTATTTT. It codes for CASSPYGLAGGVYTDTQYF.

This clone was seen once. The V and J genes are TRBV28 and TRBJ1-4; 10 bases match TRBD1. The J segment lost 3 bases and the V segment lost 4 bases, leaving 2 bases of the junction unmatched. The germline V gene encodes CDR1 MDHEN and CDR2 SYDVKM. The CDR3 runs 15 residues. CDR3 amino acids: CASSSDRGPNEKLFF. As DNA, the CDR3 is TGTGCCAGCAGTTCTGACAGGGGGCCTAATGAAAAACTGTTTTTT.

CDR3 DNA: TGTGCCAGCAGCCAGGGCGATCTGGAGACCCAGTACTTC. Translated: CASSQGDLETQYF. This chain joins TRBV14 and TRBJ2-5; D is ambiguous. CDR3 length equals 13 residues. With 3 bases removed from V and 5 bases from J, the gap between germline ends came to 10 bases. Germline loops: CDR1 SGHDN, CDR2 FVKESK.

The J gene is TRBJ2-7, the V gene TRBV6-5; D may be TRBD2 (5 bases). Germline-derived CDR1 and CDR2 are MNHEY and SVGAGI. V dropped 2 bases and J dropped 3 bases, with 11 bases sitting between them. This CDR3 is built from 14 residues. CDR3 coding DNA: TGTGCCAGCAGTTACGTCGGGAATGACTACGAGCAGTACTTC. This encodes CASSYVGNDYEQYF.

The gene calls are TRBV5-4 and TRBJ2-7; the D is unclear. CDR3 length: 13 residues. In germline, CDR1 is SGHNT, CDR2 YYREEE (reference sequence). Trimming stripped 0 bases from V and 2 bases from J, with 6 bases between. The CDR3 DNA sequence: TGTGCCAGCAGCTTGGACAGAACCTACGAGCAGTACTTC. This encodes CASSLDRTYEQYF.